This record covers a single T cell receptor beta chain. As yet, its antigen is unknown. With 3 bases clipped from V and 4 bases from J, the junction kept 7 bases outside the gene matches. The germline V gene has CDR1 MDHEN and CDR2 SYDVKM. The length of the CDR3 is 18 residues. An absence of ophthalmopathy progression within 18 months meant stable Graves' hyperthyroidism. The sample originates from a study of T cells in Graves' hyperthyroidism and ophthalmopathy. On the study more broadly: Peripheral blood collection took place at initial diagnosis, before any treatment. Broader study findings: Onset of ophthalmopathy came a median approximately 6.5 months after the model predicted it. A 13 V-J signature model discriminated ophthalmopathy versus stable hyperthyroidism.

RNA transcripts served as the template for amplifying TCR beta CDR3 regions. HTBI primers were used for first-round RT-PCR of the TCR CDR3. TCRdb reanalysed the multiplex PCR reads using MiXCR and keeps one entry per CDR3 protein. This sample has around 300,000 distinct CDR3 sequences; about 14% occur once, and the top ten carry roughly 24%. The chain has TRBV28 and TRBJ2-3, with 16 bases aligning to TRBD2. This sequence originates from a woman aged 30 to 39 with Graves' hyperthyroidism. The source material was blood. The CDR3 region is CASSFGTSGRVGSDTQYF. CDR3 nucleotides: TGTGCCAGCAGTTTCGGGACTAGCGGGAGGGTCGGGTCAGATACGCAGTATTTT.